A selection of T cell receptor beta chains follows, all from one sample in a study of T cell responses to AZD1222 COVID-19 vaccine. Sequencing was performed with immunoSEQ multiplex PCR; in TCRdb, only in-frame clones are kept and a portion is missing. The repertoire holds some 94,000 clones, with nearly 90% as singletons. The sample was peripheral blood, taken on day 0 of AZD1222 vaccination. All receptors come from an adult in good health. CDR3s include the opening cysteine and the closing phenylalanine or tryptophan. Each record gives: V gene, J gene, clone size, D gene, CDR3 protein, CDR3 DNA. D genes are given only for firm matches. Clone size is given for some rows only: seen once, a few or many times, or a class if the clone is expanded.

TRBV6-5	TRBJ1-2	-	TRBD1	CASSSGTGGYGYTF	TGTGCCAGCAGTTCCGGGACAGGGGGCTATGGCTACACCTTC
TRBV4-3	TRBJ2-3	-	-	CASSLRVEDTQYF	TGCGCCAGCAGCCTCCGAGTAGAAGATACGCAGTATTTT
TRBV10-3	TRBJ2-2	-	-	CAISEVESGELFF	TGTGCCATCAGTGAAGTCGAGAGCGGGGAGCTGTTTTTT
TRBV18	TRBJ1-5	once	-	CASSPQPGGAQPQHF	TGTGCCAGCTCACCCCAGCCGGGGGGGGCTCAGCCCCAGCATTTT
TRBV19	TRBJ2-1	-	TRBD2	CASSITSAGYNEQFF	TGTGCCAGTAGTATAACTAGCGCGGGGTACAATGAGCAGTTCTTC
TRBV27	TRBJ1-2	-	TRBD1	CASSQTGVSGYTF	TGTGCCAGCAGTCAAACAGGGGTGTCAGGCTACACCTTC
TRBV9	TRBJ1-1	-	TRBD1	CASSRGGADTEAFF	TGTGCCAGCAGCAGAGGGGGCGCGGACACTGAAGCTTTCTTT
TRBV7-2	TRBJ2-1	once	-	CASSALLGGGVYNEQFF	TGTGCCAGCAGCGCTCTGCTGGGGGGCGGGGTTTACAATGAGCAGTTCTTC
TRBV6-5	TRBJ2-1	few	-	CASSRDGLNEQFF	TGTGCCAGCAGTCGGGACGGTCTCAATGAGCAGTTCTTC
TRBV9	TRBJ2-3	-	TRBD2	CASSVNPTSGSADTQYF	TGTGCCAGCAGCGTAAACCCCACTAGCGGCTCCGCAGATACGCAGTATTTT
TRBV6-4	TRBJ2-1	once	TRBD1	CASSEGTGVDEQFF	TGTGCCAGCAGTGAGGGGACAGGGGTCGATGAGCAGTTCTTC
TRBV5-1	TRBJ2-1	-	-	CASSLREYSYNEQFF	TGTGCCAGCAGCTTAAGAGAGTACTCCTACAATGAGCAGTTCTTC
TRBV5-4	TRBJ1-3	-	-	CASSLGGDSGNTIYF	TGTGCCAGCAGCTTGGGCGGGGACTCTGGAAACACCATATATTTT
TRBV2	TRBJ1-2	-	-	CASTPDLDFRGYTF	TGTGCCAGCACCCCTGATTTGGATTTTCGGGGCTACACCTTC
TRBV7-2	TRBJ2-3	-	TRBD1	CASSLLGTGILDTQYF	TGTGCCAGCAGCTTACTTGGGACAGGGATCTTGGATACGCAGTATTTT
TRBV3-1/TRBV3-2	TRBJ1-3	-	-	CASSQDLGLTVHSGNTIYF	TGTGCCAGCAGCCAAGATCTGGGACTTACAGTCCACTCTGGAAACACCATATATTTT
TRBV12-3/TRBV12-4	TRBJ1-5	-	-	CASSFGVGGNQHF	TGTGCCAGCAGTTTTGGGGTTGGGGGGAATCAGCATTTT
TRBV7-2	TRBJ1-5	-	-	CASDGGVGRQPQHF	TGTGCCAGCGACGGAGGGGTAGGGCGTCAGCCCCAGCATTTT
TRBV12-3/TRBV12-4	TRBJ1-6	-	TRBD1	CASKQGASPLHF	TGTGCCAGCAAGCAGGGGGCTTCACCCCTCCACTTT
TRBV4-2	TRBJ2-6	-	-	CASSQVNSGANVLTF	TGTGCCAGCAGCCAAGTTAACTCTGGGGCCAACGTCCTGACTTTC
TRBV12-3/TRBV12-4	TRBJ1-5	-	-	CASRLGQHQPQHF	TGTGCCAGCAGACTCGGACAGCATCAGCCCCAGCATTTT
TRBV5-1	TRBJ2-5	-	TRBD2	CASSLTSGGQETQYF	TGTGCCAGCAGCCTGACTAGCGGGGGCCAAGAGACCCAGTACTTC
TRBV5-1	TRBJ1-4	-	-	CASSLPGPGEKLFF	TGTGCCAGCAGCTTGCCAGGCCCAGGGGAAAAACTGTTTTTT
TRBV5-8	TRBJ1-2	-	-	CASSLGGEREDGYTF	TGTGCCAGCAGCTTGGGAGGGGAAAGAGAAGATGGCTACACCTTC
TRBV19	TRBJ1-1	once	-	CASRKLGGGTAFF	TGTGCCAGTAGAAAGTTAGGGGGAGGAACGGCTTTCTTT
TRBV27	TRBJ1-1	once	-	CASSLAGSQFTNTEAFF	TGTGCCAGCAGTTTAGCGGGATCTCAGTTTACTAACACTGAAGCTTTCTTT
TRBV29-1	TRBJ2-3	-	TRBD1	CSATLGGGQAIDTQYF	TGCAGCGCCACCTTAGGTGGAGGACAGGCCATAGATACGCAGTATTTT
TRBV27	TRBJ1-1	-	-	CASRLTRNTEAFF	TGTGCCAGCAGACTAACAAGGAACACTGAAGCTTTCTTT
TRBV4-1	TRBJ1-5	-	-	CASSLGPGVGQPQHF	TGCGCCAGCAGCCTAGGCCCAGGGGTGGGTCAGCCCCAGCATTTT
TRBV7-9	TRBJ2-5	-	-	CASSPVGETQYF	TGTGCCAGCAGTCCGGTAGGGGAGACCCAGTACTTC
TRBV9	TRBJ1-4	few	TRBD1	CASSVRGQLQKLFF	TGTGCCAGCAGCGTCAGGGGGCAACTCCAAAAACTGTTTTTT
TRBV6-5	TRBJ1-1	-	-	CASSYERGTEAFF	TGTGCCAGCAGTTACGAAAGGGGCACTGAAGCTTTCTTT
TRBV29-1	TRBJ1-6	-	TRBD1	CSVKPGQNSPLHF	TGCAGCGTCAAACCGGGACAGAATTCACCCCTCCACTTT
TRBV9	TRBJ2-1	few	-	CASSVEDQSSYNEQFF	TGTGCCAGCAGCGTAGAGGACCAAAGCTCCTACAATGAGCAGTTCTTC
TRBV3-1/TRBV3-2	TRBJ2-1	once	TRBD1	CASSQPDRPEQFF	TGTGCCAGCAGCCAACCGGACAGGCCGGAGCAGTTCTTC
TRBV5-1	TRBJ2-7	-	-	CASSGDSPYEQYF	TGCGCCAGCAGCGGGGACTCTCCCTACGAGCAGTACTTC
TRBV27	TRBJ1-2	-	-	CASSLRGGNYGYTF	TGTGCCAGCAGTTTACGCGGGGGTAACTATGGCTACACCTTC
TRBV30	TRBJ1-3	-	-	CAWSVSGHLRNTIYF	TGTGCCTGGAGTGTATCTGGACACCTAAGAAACACCATATATTTT
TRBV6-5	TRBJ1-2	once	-	CASSYLAGGDYGYTF	TGTGCCAGCAGTTACTTAGCGGGGGGCGACTATGGCTACACCTTC
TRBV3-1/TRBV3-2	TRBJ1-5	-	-	CASSQDVGQPQHF	TGTGCCAGCAGCCAAGATGTGGGTCAGCCCCAGCATTTT
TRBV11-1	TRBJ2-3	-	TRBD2	CASSSRTSGSTDTQYF	TGTGCCAGCAGCTCGAGGACTAGCGGTAGCACAGATACGCAGTATTTT
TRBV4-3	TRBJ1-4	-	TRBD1	CASSQDWTGGSEKLFF	TGCGCCAGCAGCCAAGATTGGACAGGGGGCAGTGAAAAACTGTTTTTT
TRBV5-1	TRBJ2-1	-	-	CASSSARGPSYEQFF	TGCGCCAGCAGCTCCGCTAGAGGTCCGTCTTATGAGCAGTTCTTC
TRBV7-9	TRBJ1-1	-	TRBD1	CASSFDRAGGTEAFF	TGTGCCAGCAGCTTTGACAGGGCCGGCGGCACTGAAGCTTTCTTT
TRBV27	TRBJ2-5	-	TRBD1	CASSQDRVETQYF	TGTGCCAGCAGTCAGGACAGGGTGGAGACCCAGTACTTC
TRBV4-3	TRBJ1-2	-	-	CASSQEWGSNYGYTF	TGCGCCAGCAGCCAAGAGTGGGGCAGCAACTATGGCTACACCTTC
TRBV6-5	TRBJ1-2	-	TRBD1	CASSYLLTGSFYGYTF	TGTGCCAGCAGTTATCTACTGACAGGGAGCTTCTATGGCTACACCTTC
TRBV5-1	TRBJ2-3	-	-	CASRGTDTDTQYF	TGTGCCAGCCGGGGGACAGACACAGATACGCAGTATTTT
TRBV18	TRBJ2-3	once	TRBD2	CASSKRGASTDTQYF	TGTGCCAGCTCAAAGCGGGGGGCCAGCACAGATACGCAGTATTTT
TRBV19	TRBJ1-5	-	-	CASSIGRGGNQPQHF	TGTGCCAGTAGTATAGGGAGAGGGGGGAATCAGCCCCAGCATTTT
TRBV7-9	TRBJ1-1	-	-	CASSLAVGTEAFF	TGTGCCAGCAGCTTAGCTGTGGGAACTGAAGCTTTCTTT
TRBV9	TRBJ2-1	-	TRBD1	CASSRKGASGNEQFF	TGTGCCAGCAGCCGAAAGGGGGCGAGTGGAAATGAGCAGTTCTTC
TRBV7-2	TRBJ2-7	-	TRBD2	CASSYAGGGAGEQYF	TGTGCCAGCAGCTACGCCGGCGGGGGTGCGGGGGAGCAGTACTTC
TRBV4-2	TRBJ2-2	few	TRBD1	CASSLGQGAGELFF	TGTGCCAGCAGCCTTGGACAGGGTGCCGGGGAGCTGTTTTTT
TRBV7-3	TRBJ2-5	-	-	CASSLRPGGKTQYF	TGTGCCAGCAGCTTACGTCCTGGAGGTAAGACCCAGTACTTC